The 15 T cell receptor beta chains in this list originate from one sample, sequenced in a study of cytomegalovirus exposure and HLA in healthy donors. In the PCR, 60 Vbeta and 13 Jbeta primers were used. Sequencing was performed with immunoSEQ multiplex PCR; in TCRdb, only in-frame clones are kept and a portion is missing. The sample yields approximately 150,000 clones, 80% to 85% seen once. Sequenced sample: PBMCs. The origin of the receptors is a woman in her twenties or thirties in good health and CMV-seronegative.

The chain employs TRBV4-2 and TRBJ2-1, with 9 nucleotides matching TRBD1. The CDR3 is 17 residues long. V trimming: 4 bases; J trimming: 0 bases; junction bases outside the gene matches: 7. The germline gives CDR1 LGHNA, CDR2 YNFKEQ. The CDR3 protein is CASSPTGQGSSYNEQFF. The CDR3, as DNA: TGTGCCAGCAGCCCGACCGGACAGGGGAGCTCCTACAATGAGCAGTTCTTC.

The V call is TRBV2, the J call TRBJ1-2; a weak D match, TRBD1 (6 bases). Germline V gene data show CDR1 as SNHLY and CDR2 as FYNNEI. This CDR3 spans 15 amino acids. Trimming cost V 5 bases and J 7 bases, with 20 bases left between them. The CDR3 DNA reads as TGTGCCAGCAGTATTGATGTGGTGGGGGCAAGTGGCTACACCTTC. Its protein product is CASSIDVVGASGYTF.

This clone was picked up a small number of times. This sequence joins TRBV6-6 and TRBJ1-1; 8 nucleotides align to TRBD1. CDR3 length: 14 amino acids. CDR1 and CDR2 (germline): MNHNY, SVGAGI (reference sequence). The trim removed 5 bases at V and 4 bases at J, leaving 6 bases unmatched. The CDR3 here is CASSRGQGITEAFF. CDR3 in DNA: TGTGCCAGCAGTCGAGGACAGGGAATCACTGAAGCTTTCTTT.

The V gene is TRBV5-8, the J gene TRBJ2-2, with 11 bases matching TRBD1. CDR3 length: 15 residues. The V and J ends lost 3 bases and 4 bases, in that order; junction bases with no gene match: 2. The germline gives CDR1 SGHTS, CDR2 YDEGEE. In DNA form, the CDR3 reads TGTGCCAGCAGCTCGGACAGGGGGCGCACCGGGGAGCTGTTTTTT. Translating it yields CASSSDRGRTGELFF.

In its sample, this clone was seen once. The chain has TRBV19 and TRBJ1-5; no clear D gene. Germline values: CDR1 LNHDA, CDR2 SQIVND (reference sequence). The CDR3 is 14 amino acids. V dropped 6 bases and J dropped 0 bases, with 9 bases sitting between them. CDR3 in DNA: TGTGCCAGTAGAGAACAGTCTAGCAATCAGCCCCAGCATTTT. It is translated as CASREQSSNQPQHF. Supplemented by reference TRBV19 and TRBJ1-5, the full variable domain reads DGGITQSPKYLFRKEGQNVTLSCEQNLNHDAMYWYRQDPGQGLRLIYYSQIVNDFQKGDIAEGYSVSREKKESFPLTVTSAQKNPTAFYLCASREQSSNQPQHFGDGTRLSIL.

The V gene is TRBV11-2, the J gene TRBJ2-3, with D tentatively TRBD1 (7 bases). There are 16 residues in the CDR3. From germline, CDR1 is SGHAT and CDR2 FQNNGV. V shed 5 bases and J shed 4 bases, with 19 bases lying between them. For the CDR3, the DNA is TGTGCCAGCAGCCCCCAGACAGGGCGGAGGGCAGATACGCAGTATTTT. Translation gives CASSPQTGRRADTQYF.

This clone was counted a single time. The chain recombines TRBV11-3 with TRBJ1-1; D is undetermined. This CDR3 is 13 amino acids long. Germline lookup yields CDR1 SGHNT and CDR2 YENEEA. The V gene lost 3 bases and the J gene lost 0 bases, with 5 bases spanning the gap. The CDR3 loop reads CASSFGLNTEAFF. In nucleotides, the CDR3 is TGTGCCAGCAGCTTCGGTTTGAACACTGAAGCTTTCTTT.

V gene TRBV7-9 combines with J gene TRBJ1-1, with a possible D match to TRBD1 (5 bases). Germline V CDR1 and CDR2: SEHNR, FQNEAQ (reference sequence). The CDR3 spans 15 residues. V lost 5 bases and J 0 bases, leaving 13 bases between the germline ends. The CDR3 region has the DNA TGTGCCAGCAGCCCCTTCGGACACTTGAACACTGAAGCTTTCTTT. Its translation is CASSPFGHLNTEAFF.

The chain uses TRBV9 and TRBJ2-5, with 10 nucleotides matching TRBD1. Trimming cost V 1 base and J 2 bases; bases outside gene matches: 5. Germline loops: CDR1 SGDLS, CDR2 YYNGEE. The CDR3 runs 16 residues. CDR3 DNA sequence: TGTGCCAGCAGCGTACGGACAGGGGGGAATCAAGAGACCCAGTACTTC. This sequence encodes CASSVRTGGNQETQYF.

The chain links TRBV7-9 to TRBJ2-7; weak D call: TRBD2 (5 bases). This CDR3 region has 12 residues. V dropped 3 bases and J dropped 2 bases, with 5 bases sitting between them. Germline V gene data show CDR1 as SEHNR and CDR2 as FQNEAQ (reference sequence). CDR3 bases: TGTGCCAGCAGCTTCGGGGCCTACGAGCAGTACTTC. Its protein is CASSFGAYEQYF.

The chain recombines TRBV2 with TRBJ2-3, with TRBD2 identical over 9 bases. Germline V gives CDR1 SNHLY, CDR2 FYNNEI. This CDR3 contains 15 residues. Losses at the gene ends were 8 bases for V and 4 bases for J; bases not matched to a gene: 10. Here the CDR3 reads CASHREREVSDTQYF. The CDR3 nucleotides are TGTGCCAGCCATCGTGAGCGGGAGGTCTCAGATACGCAGTATTTT.

The chain recombines TRBV4-2 with TRBJ2-7, with 7 bases matching TRBD2. Germline lookup yields CDR1 LGHNA and CDR2 YNFKEQ. The CDR3 totals 15 residues. V was pared by 0 bases and J by 0 bases, with 2 bases of the junction left unmatched. CDR3 residues: CASSQEGEGSYEQYF. The CDR3 coding sequence is TGTGCCAGCAGCCAAGAAGGGGAGGGCTCCTACGAGCAGTACTTC.

J is TRBJ2-3 and V is TRBV7-3; D might be TRBD1 (5 bases). The germline V gene encodes CDR1 SGHTA and CDR2 FQGTGA. This CDR3 contains 14 residues. Trimming cost V 5 bases and J 2 bases, with 11 bases left between them. The CDR3 sequence is CASSLTGPTDTQYF. The CDR3 coding sequence is TGTGCCAGCAGCCTCACAGGACCCACAGATACGCAGTATTTT. Complete variable domain (other parts from reference TRBV7-3 and TRBJ2-3): GAGVSQTPSNKVTEKGKYVELRCDPISGHTALYWYRQSLGQGPEFLIYFQGTGAADDSGLPNDRFFAVRPEGSVSTLKIQRTERGDSAVYLCASSLTGPTDTQYFGPGTRLTVL.

The CDR3 is CAWRAGGSLYGYTF. CDR3 nucleotide sequence: TGTGCCTGGAGGGCGGGGGGAAGTCTCTATGGCTACACCTTC. The genes are TRBV30 and TRBJ1-2; D may be TRBD1 (5 bases). The germline V gene has CDR1 GTSNPN and CDR2 SVGIG (reference sequence). V was shortened by 3 bases and J by 4 bases, with 15 bases between the two germline ends. This CDR3 spans 14 amino acids.

The rearrangement joins TRBV2 to TRBJ1-6; D not certain. The germline V and J ends were trimmed by 1 base and 0 bases, with 13 bases remaining between them. This CDR3 spans 18 amino acids. Looked up from germline, CDR1 is SNHLY and CDR2 is FYNNEI. This chain's CDR3 is CASSEDIRRSSYNSPLHF. The CDR3 DNA reads TGTGCCAGCAGTGAAGATATCAGGAGGAGCTCCTATAATTCACCCCTCCACTTT.